This T cell receptor (beta chain) was captured in a study of blood T cell repertoires in COVID-19. Germline-derived CDR1 and CDR2 are LNHDA and SQIVND (reference sequence). Trimming took 6 bases from V and 1 from J, leaving 12 bases between them. The CDR3 spans 15 residues. Participants' own reports of clinical history determined their cohort assignment. Clones were sequenced by immunoSEQ multiplex PCR, and TCRdb holds only the in-frame ones, with some missing. The sample carries 200,000 to 250,000 clones, roughly nine tenths recorded once. The chain uses TRBV19 and TRBJ2-2, with a tentative D call TRBD1 (6 bases). Sequenced material: PBMCs or T cells enriched from blood (not recorded which). This clonotype was sampled from a man in his thirties or forties who had recovered from COVID-19. The CDR3, as DNA: TGTGCCAGTAGGTATTTGACAGGGAACACCGGGGAGCTGTTTTTT. It yields the protein CASRYLTGNTGELFF.